This T cell receptor (beta chain) was found in a study of T cell responses to AZD1222 COVID-19 vaccine. Regarding this clone: Its antigen is as yet unknown.

Study results and caveats: Donors, mostly white British, included more females; clonal diversity was possibly underestimated.

Deletions cut 6 bases from V and 7 bases from J, with 16 bases between. Germline CDR1 and CDR2: MNHEY and SMNVEV (reference sequence). The CDR3 runs to 15 residues. Sequencing used immunoSEQ multiplex PCR; TCRdb keeps in-frame clones, though not all of them. Of about 120,000 clones in the sample, roughly 86% were seen once. This chain links TRBV27 with TRBJ1-6; D remains ambiguous. The source material was peripheral blood, sampled 28 days after the second AZD1222 dose. The receptor's source is an adult who received the AZD1222 COVID-19 vaccine. Here the CDR3 DNA reads TGTGCCAGCAGCCCCATGGGCGTCGGCAATTCACCCCTCCACTTT. Translated: CASSPMGVGNSPLHF.